These 5 T cell receptor beta chains were sequenced from one sample in a study of T cells in Graves' hyperthyroidism and ophthalmopathy. Amplification targeted TCR beta CDR3 regions from RNA transcripts. The HTBI set primed first-round TCR CDR3 RT-PCR. TCRdb re-derived calls from the multiplex PCR reads in MiXCR, one entry per CDR3 protein. The data show some 580,000 distinct CDR3 sequences, approximately 16% seen once. The sample was blood. The source of these receptors is a woman aged 40 to 55 with Graves' ophthalmopathy.

This clonotype has more than one count but fewer than ten. The V and J genes are TRBV13 and TRBJ2-7, with D perhaps matching TRBD1 (6 bases). CDR3 length: 15 residues. Deletions cut 2 bases from V and 0 bases from J, with 11 bases between. CDR1 and CDR2 (germline): PRHDT, FYEKMQ (reference sequence). The CDR3 nucleotides are TGTGCCAGCAGCTTAAGACAGGTCGGCTCCTACGAGCAGTACTTC. It is translated as CASSLRQVGSYEQYF. The variable domain in full, with the rest retrieved from reference TRBV13 and TRBJ2-7, is AAGVIQSPRHLIKEKRETATLKCYPIPRHDTVYWYQQGPGQDPQFLISFYEKMQSDKGSIPDRFSAQQFSDYHSELNMSSLELGDSALYFCASSLRQVGSYEQYFGPGTRLTVT.

This clonotype was seen repeatedly, ten times or more. The chain joins TRBV18 to TRBJ2-5; weak D call: TRBD2 (6 bases). The CDR3 covers 16 residues. V dropped 1 base and J dropped 3 bases, with 15 bases sitting between them. Germline CDR1 KGHSH, CDR2 LQKENI. CDR3 loop: CASSPLPQGLKETQYF. The CDR3 DNA reads as TGTGCCAGCTCACCACTTCCGCAGGGACTCAAAGAGACCCAGTACTTC.

The chain is built from TRBV20-1 and TRBJ2-5; TRBD1 aligns across 7 bases. V lost 5 bases, J lost 2 bases, and 8 bases stayed unmatched. Germline-derived CDR1 and CDR2 are DFQATT and SNEGSKA (reference sequence). The CDR3 is 14 residues long. For the CDR3, the DNA is TGCAGTGCTTATCGGACAGGCTTTCAAGAGACCCAGTACTTC. It encodes CSAYRTGFQETQYF.

There are a few counts of this clonotype. The V and J genes are TRBV28 and TRBJ1-4; 8 nucleotides agree with TRBD1. The CDR3 runs 14 residues. Trimming cost V 7 bases and J 4 bases; bases outside gene matches: 5. Germline values: CDR1 MDHEN, CDR2 SYDVKM. The DNA for the CDR3 is TGTGCCAGCAAAGGACAGGGACTTAATGAAAAACTGTTTTTT. This sequence encodes CASKGQGLNEKLFF. Drawing the rest from reference TRBV28 and TRBJ1-4, the complete variable domain is DVKVTQSSRYLVKRTGEKVFLECVQDMDHENMFWYRQDPGLGLRLIYFSYDVKMKEKGDIPEGYSVSREKKERFSLILESASTNQTSMYLCASKGQGLNEKLFFGSGTQLSVL.

This clonotype was observed at least ten times. V and J are TRBV12-3 or TRBV12-4 and TRBJ1-1; D is uncertain. The V end was cut by 5 bases, the J end by 2 bases, with 18 bases between. This CDR3 has 16 amino acids. The CDR3 loop is CASSHERVRVNTEAFF. CDR3 DNA sequence: TGTGCCAGCAGTCACGAGCGGGTGAGGGTAAACACTGAAGCTTTCTTT.